Shown below are 30 T cell receptor beta chains from a single sample sequenced in a study of blood T cell repertoires in COVID-19. Assay used: immunoSEQ multiplex PCR; TCRdb lists only in-frame clones, some missing. Among around 220,000 clones listed, approximately 80% were seen once. What was sequenced was PBMCs or T cells enriched from blood (not recorded which). The receptors were gathered from a woman aged 40 to 50 with acute COVID-19.

This clone has more than one count but fewer than ten. The chain recombines TRBV27 with TRBJ1-1; 8 nucleotides line up with TRBD1. The CDR3 totals 13 residues. Trimming took 10 bases from V and 4 from J; bases not matched to a gene: 8. The germline V gene has CDR1 MNHEY and CDR2 SMNVEV (reference sequence). DNA for the CDR3: TGTGCCACCCTGGACAGGGCGGGCACTGAAGCTTTCTTT. It codes for CATLDRAGTEAFF.

This chain connects TRBV19 to TRBJ1-1; 12 bases align to TRBD1. CDR1 is LNHDA and CDR2 is SQIVND in the germline V gene (reference sequence). CDR3 length equals 16 residues. Unmatched junction bases numbered 10, after V lost 7 bases and J lost 4 bases. CDR3 loop: CASKGTGGIWSTEAFF. The CDR3 DNA reads as TGTGCCAGTAAAGGGACAGGGGGCATCTGGAGCACTGAAGCTTTCTTT.

The genes are TRBV19 and TRBJ1-3; 7 bases map to TRBD1. This CDR3 has 16 residues. V was pared by 5 bases and J by 0 bases, with 7 bases of the junction left unmatched. CDR1 and CDR2 from the germline V gene are LNHDA and SQIVND (reference sequence). The CDR3 bases are TGTGCCAGTAGTCCCCGGACAGGCGCCTCTGGAAACACCATATATTTT. It encodes CASSPRTGASGNTIYF.

This chain connects TRBV7-8 to TRBJ1-2; 10 nucleotides line up with TRBD1. The CDR3 has 15 amino acids. Germline CDR1 reads SGHVS; CDR2 reads FQNEAQ. V lost 5 bases to trimming and J lost 8 bases; unmatched junction nucleotides: 11. In DNA form, the CDR3 reads TGTGCCAGCAGCGCGGGCGACAGGGGGCGGGAGGGCTACACCTTC. Its translation: CASSAGDRGREGYTF.

The chain employs TRBV3-1 (or the pseudogene TRBV3-2) and TRBJ2-5; weak D call: TRBD2 (6 bases). Deletions cut 6 bases from V and 5 bases from J, with 13 bases between. The CDR3 spans 13 residues. Germline CDR1 reads LGHDT; CDR2 reads YNNKEL (reference sequence). CDR3 in DNA: TGTGCCAGCAGTACCGCAGGGAGGGAGACCCAGTACTTC. Translated: CASSTAGRETQYF.

By share, this clone ranks as medium-sized. The chain recombines TRBV4-2 with TRBJ1-2; D gene unclear. The V gene's germline CDR1 is LGHNA and CDR2 YNFKEQ. The CDR3 loop spans 15 amino acids. With 0 bases removed from V and 0 bases from J, the gap between germline ends came to 8 bases. The CDR3 DNA reads as TGTGCCAGCAGCCAAGACGCCAGTTCTAACTATGGCTACACCTTC. Residues: CASSQDASSNYGYTF.

The chain is built from TRBV30 and TRBJ1-4, with D perhaps TRBD1 (5 bases). With 0 bases removed from V and 1 base from J, the gap between germline ends came to 12 bases. This CDR3 comprises 16 residues. Germline CDR1 is GTSNPN and CDR2 is SVGIG (reference sequence). The CDR3 here is CAWSVGAGGTNEKLFF. The CDR3 DNA follows: TGTGCCTGGAGTGTTGGAGCCGGGGGAACTAATGAAAAACTGTTTTTT.

This chain joins TRBV30 and TRBJ1-6, with D perhaps matching TRBD1 (6 bases). This CDR3 contains 15 residues. Trimming shortened V by 1 base and J by 7 bases, and 14 bases separated the two germline ends. Germline V gene lookup returns CDR1 GTSNPN and CDR2 SVGIG (reference sequence). CDR3 nucleotides: TGTGCCTGGAGTGGGGACGGGGGGCTAAATTCACCCCTCCACTTT. Residues: CAWSGDGGLNSPLHF.

The chain links TRBV6-5 to TRBJ1-2; no clear D. The CDR3 has 14 amino acids. V was cut by 5 bases and J by 2 bases, with 12 bases left in between. CDR1 is MNHEY and CDR2 is SVGAGI in the germline V gene. This chain's CDR3 is CASSRRGGNYGYTF. The CDR3 region has the DNA TGTGCCAGCAGTAGACGGGGAGGAAACTATGGCTACACCTTC.

The chain recombines TRBV4-2 with TRBJ1-2; D ambiguous. CDR3 length: 16 residues. V was clipped by 0 bases and J by 4 bases, with 15 bases between them. Germline values: CDR1 LGHNA, CDR2 YNFKEQ. The CDR3 region is CASSQDGRENPYGYTF. The CDR3 nucleotides are TGTGCCAGCAGCCAAGATGGGAGGGAAAACCCCTATGGCTACACCTTC.

The chain uses TRBV14 and TRBJ1-2, with TRBD1 identical over 7 bases. The length of the CDR3 is 15 residues. From germline, CDR1 is SGHDN and CDR2 FVKESK. Germline trimming cut 2 bases from V and 1 base from J; bases unmatched to any gene: 4. This CDR3 is CASSQRSGGNYGYTF. The CDR3 bases are TGTGCCAGCAGCCAAAGGTCAGGGGGTAACTATGGCTACACCTTC. The full variable domain, in which reference TRBV14 and TRBJ1-2 provide the parts outside the CDR3, is EAGVTQFPSHSVIEKGQTVTLRCDPISGHDNLYWYRRVMGKEIKFLLHFVKESKQDESGMPNNRFLAERTGGTYSTLKVQPAELEDSGVYFCASSQRSGGNYGYTFGSGTRLTVV.

The genes are TRBV7-2 and TRBJ1-2, with D uncertain. Germline V gene sequence: CDR1 SGHTA, CDR2 FQGNSA. The ends were cut back, 1 base at V and 1 base at J, with 4 bases in the middle. The length of the CDR3 is 13 residues. The CDR3 loop reads CASSLDHNYGYTF. CDR3 nucleotides: TGTGCCAGCAGCTTAGATCATAACTATGGCTACACCTTC. Complete variable domain (other parts from reference TRBV7-2 and TRBJ1-2): GAGVSQSPSNKVTEKGKDVELRCDPISGHTALYWYRQSLGQGLEFLIYFQGNSAPDKSGLPSDRFSAERTGGSVSTLTIQRTQQEDSAVYLCASSLDHNYGYTFGSGTRLTVV.

Only a few counts were recorded for this clone. The chain links TRBV9 to TRBJ2-4, with D perhaps TRBD1 (5 bases). Germline V gives CDR1 SGDLS, CDR2 YYNGEE. This CDR3 has 16 residues. Trimming cost V 5 bases and J 0 bases, with 15 bases left between them. The CDR3 nucleotides are TGTGCCAGCAGAGAGGACATGCGGAAAGCCAAAAACATTCAGTACTTC. Translated: CASREDMRKAKNIQYF.

V and J are TRBV29-1 and TRBJ2-7; the D gene is possibly TRBD2 (6 bases). Per the germline V gene, CDR1 is SQVTM and CDR2 is ANQGSEA. With 3 bases removed from V and 9 bases from J, the gap between germline ends came to 15 bases. CDR3 length: 12 amino acids. The CDR3 DNA reads TGCAGCGTTGAGACGGCGCCGGGGGTGCAGTACTTC. Protein sequence: CSVETAPGVQYF.

The gene calls are TRBV7-2 and TRBJ1-1; D uncertain. Germline CDR1 and CDR2: SGHTA and FQGNSA. The CDR3 runs to 15 residues. V shed 6 bases and J shed 7 bases, with 21 bases lying between them. The CDR3 DNA sequence: TGTGCCAGCAGACCTTCGGCGGTCCTCAGTGGTGAAGCTTTCTTT. It translates to CASRPSAVLSGEAFF.

This chain links TRBV15 with TRBJ1-2; D is uncertain. V dropped 0 bases and J dropped 8 bases, with 16 bases sitting between them. The CDR3 is made up of 15 amino acids. The germline V gene has CDR1 LNHNV and CDR2 YYDKDF (reference sequence). The CDR3 DNA reads TGTGCCACCAGCAGAGATGGAACAAAGGGAGGAGGCTACACCTTC. Its translation: CATSRDGTKGGGYTF.

The chain recombines TRBV18 with TRBJ2-1, with D perhaps matching TRBD1 (6 bases). Germline CDR1 and CDR2: KGHSH and LQKENI. This CDR3 has 17 amino acids. Trimming took off 2 bases at V and 7 bases at J, with 21 bases between the two ends. The DNA for the CDR3 is TGTGCCAGCTCACCAGGGGGCAGGGTGGTCCAATTGAATGAGCAGTTCTTC. The encoded protein is CASSPGGRVVQLNEQFF.

The gene calls are TRBV7-9 and TRBJ1-5; a weak D match, TRBD1 (6 bases). The V gene lost 2 bases and the J gene lost 7 bases, with 12 bases spanning the gap. Germline V gene lookup returns CDR1 SEHNR and CDR2 FQNEAQ (reference sequence). This CDR3 is 14 amino acids long. For the CDR3, the DNA is TGTGCCAGCAGCTTAACAGGGATTGCGCAGCCCCAGCATTTT. Amino acids: CASSLTGIAQPQHF.

The rearrangement joins TRBV7-8 to TRBJ1-4; TRBD1 is a possible D gene (6 bases). This CDR3 has 15 amino acids. Germline V CDR1 and CDR2: SGHVS, FQNEAQ. The germline V and J ends were trimmed by 1 base and 2 bases, with 8 bases remaining between them. The CDR3 coding sequence is TGTGCCAGCAGCTTAGGGGGGCGGACTAATGAAAAACTGTTTTTT. This codes for CASSLGGRTNEKLFF.

In its sample, this clone was seen a few times. The rearrangement links TRBV4-1 to TRBJ1-6, with a tentative D call TRBD1 (5 bases). Germline V gene data show CDR1 as MGHRA and CDR2 as YSYEKL. Trimming pared 0 bases from V and 7 bases from J, leaving 10 bases between. The CDR3 covers 15 residues. The CDR3, as DNA: TGCGCCAGCAGCCAAGACAGGGTTGGAAATTCACCCCTCCACTTT. It encodes CASSQDRVGNSPLHF.

The chain couples TRBV15 to TRBJ2-4; 7 nucleotides line up with TRBD2. This CDR3 region has 14 residues. Germline CDR1 and CDR2: LNHNV and YYDKDF (reference sequence). V lost 1 base to trimming and J lost 10 bases; unmatched junction nucleotides: 7. The CDR3 nucleotides are TGTGCCACCAGCAGAGGGGGGGGGATAGGAATTCAGTACTTC. Its translation: CATSRGGGIGIQYF.

The rearrangement uses TRBV28 and TRBJ1-4, with 7 bases that match TRBD1. There are 16 residues in the CDR3. Germline CDR1 MDHEN, CDR2 SYDVKM. Trimming took 7 bases from V and 8 from J; bases not matched to a gene: 16. Written as DNA, the CDR3 is TGTGCCAGCATTAGATCAGGGGGGCAGGAGGGAGAAAAACTGTTTTTT. The encoded protein is CASIRSGGQEGEKLFF.

The V and J genes are TRBV7-6 and TRBJ2-2, with TRBD2 matching over 13 bases. After removal of 2 bases from V and 6 bases from J, the junction contained 3 bases not matched to a gene. Germline-derived CDR1 and CDR2 are SGHVS and FNYEAQ. This CDR3 comprises 16 residues. CDR3 region: CASSLRLAGGAGELFF. In DNA, the CDR3 is TGTGCCAGCAGCTTAAGACTAGCGGGAGGAGCCGGGGAGCTGTTTTTT.

V is TRBV11-3 and J is TRBJ2-5; 10 bases line up with TRBD2. The CDR3 is 16 residues long. V gave up 6 bases and J gave up 2 bases; unmatched junction bases: 9. CDR1 is SGHNT and CDR2 is YENEEA in the germline V gene. As DNA, the CDR3 is TGTGCCAGCAGTCGAGGACTAGCGGTTGGGCAAGAGACCCAGTACTTC. It encodes CASSRGLAVGQETQYF.

V is TRBV24-1 and J is TRBJ2-1, with unresolved D. V was clipped by 5 bases and J by 9 bases, with 10 bases between them. The CDR3 contains 12 residues. Germline CDR1 is KGHDR and CDR2 is SFDVKD. The CDR3 here is CATSVEAGEQFF. The CDR3 DNA reads TGTGCCACCAGTGTTGAAGCCGGTGAGCAGTTCTTC.

Comment on this clone: The sample carries other DNA sequences with the same CDR3. The rearrangement joins TRBV7-2 to TRBJ2-1, with TRBD2 identical over 11 bases. The junction had 0 bases not matched to a gene; V was cut back by 5 bases and J by 3 bases. The CDR3 has 14 amino acids. Germline V gives CDR1 SGHTA, CDR2 FQGNSA. CDR3 loop: CASSGTSGYNEQFF. The CDR3 region has the DNA TGTGCCAGCAGCGGGACTAGCGGCTACAATGAGCAGTTCTTC.

V usage is TRBV28 and J usage is TRBJ2-2; TRBD1 is a possible D gene (5 bases). V gave up 8 bases and J gave up 3 bases, with 13 bases separating them. The germline gives CDR1 MDHEN, CDR2 SYDVKM. CDR3 length: 14 amino acids. This chain's CDR3 is CASGLFRDTGELFF. The CDR3 DNA sequence: TGTGCCAGCGGGCTCTTCAGGGACACCGGGGAGCTGTTTTTT.

This clone was detected only once. This chain connects TRBV12-3 or TRBV12-4 to TRBJ1-5, with a tentative D call TRBD1 (5 bases). This CDR3 has 13 amino acids. The V gene lost 5 bases and the J gene lost 10 bases, with 15 bases spanning the gap. Written as DNA, the CDR3 is TGTGCCAGCAGTCCCAGGGAGGTCGGACCCCAGCATTTT. Residues: CASSPREVGPQHF.

The CDR3 coding sequence is TGTGCCAGCAGCGACCTGCGGAGGGGGCCACGGTGGGAGCAGTACTTC. This encodes CASSDLRRGPRWEQYF. The chain is built from TRBV7-2 and TRBJ2-7; weak D call: TRBD1 (7 bases). Trimming left V 5 bases short and J 7 bases short, with 24 bases between. The CDR3 totals 16 residues. Germline V gene data show CDR1 as SGHTA and CDR2 as FQGNSA.

CDR3 amino acids: CASSLGGQGRTDTQYF. In DNA form, the CDR3 reads TGTGCCAGCAGCTTGGGGGGACAGGGCCGCACAGATACGCAGTATTTT. The chain employs TRBV11-3 and TRBJ2-3; 9 nucleotides line up with TRBD1. Per the germline V gene, CDR1 is SGHNT and CDR2 is YENEEA. This CDR3 spans 16 amino acids. V shed 3 bases, J shed 1 base, and the junction held 5 bases outside the gene matches.